The 23 T cell receptor beta chains below all came from one sample that was sequenced in a study of read filtering for tumor transcriptome and immune sequencing. Molecular barcoded adaptors covering alpha/delta and beta/gamma chains were used on approximately 400 ng RNA. TCRdb re-called the reads through MiXCR, storing one row per CDR3 protein. Of tens of thousands of distinct CDR3 sequences listed, 12% to 15% are singletons. Sample: a population of CD138-negative cells sorted from bone marrow. All receptors come from a donor aged 40 or over with multiple myeloma.

This clonotype was counted at least ten times. V usage is TRBV30 and J usage is TRBJ2-7; TRBD1 agrees at 7 bases. V was pared by 7 bases and J by 6 bases, with 18 bases of the junction left unmatched. The CDR3 loop spans 15 amino acids. Germline V gene lookup returns CDR1 GTSNPN and CDR2 SVGIG (reference sequence). The CDR3 here is CAYSLSGTEPGEQYF. CDR3 sequence (DNA): TGTGCCTATTCACTCTCCGGGACAGAACCCGGCGAGCAGTACTTC.

This clonotype was counted many times. This chain connects TRBV2 to TRBJ1-5, with D possibly TRBD1 on 5 matching bases. V was shortened by 7 bases and J by 1 base, with 8 bases between the two germline ends. The CDR3 is 13 residues long. CDR1 is SNHLY and CDR2 is FYNNEI in the germline V gene. In nucleotides, the CDR3 is TGTGCCAGCAATCGGGACAGCAATCAGCCCCAGCATTTT. Protein sequence: CASNRDSNQPQHF. Supplemented by reference TRBV2 and TRBJ1-5, the full variable domain reads EPEVTQTPSHQVTQMGQEVILRCVPISNHLYFYWYRQILGQKVEFLVSFYNNEISEKSEIFDDQFSVERPDGSNFTLKIRSTKLEDSAMYFCASNRDSNQPQHFGDGTRLSIL.

This chain uses TRBV28 with TRBJ2-2; 10 nucleotides agree with TRBD2. Germline trimming cut 4 bases from V and 6 bases from J; bases unmatched to any gene: 11. Germline loops: CDR1 MDHEN, CDR2 SYDVKM. The CDR3 loop spans 17 amino acids. In DNA, the CDR3 is TGTGCCAGCAGTTACTACCGAGCGGGAGGGCCTTCCGGGGAGCTGTTTTTT. This gives the protein CASSYYRAGGPSGELFF.

This clonotype was found many times. This chain connects TRBV5-1 to TRBJ2-7; D might be TRBD2 (5 bases). V lost 1 base to trimming and J lost 4 bases, with 12 bases between them. The germline V gene encodes CDR1 SGHRS and CDR2 YFSETQ. This CDR3 comprises 14 residues. The DNA of the CDR3 is TGCGCCAGCAGCTTGACTAGGATGGGGTACGAGCAGTACTTC. This gives the protein CASSLTRMGYEQYF.

This clonotype was observed many times. The genes are TRBV28 and TRBJ1-6, with D perhaps TRBD1 (6 bases). This CDR3 spans 15 amino acids. V was trimmed by 7 bases and J by 8 bases, leaving 18 bases between them. Germline CDR1 MDHEN, CDR2 SYDVKM. Here the CDR3 DNA reads TGTGCCAGCACCCTGGGGGGGCGAATCGATTCACCCCTCCACTTT. Protein: CASTLGGRIDSPLHF.

The V and J genes are TRBV5-1 and TRBJ2-5; no definite D call. V shed 3 bases and J shed 3 bases, with 12 bases lying between them. CDR1 is SGHRS and CDR2 is YFSETQ in the germline V gene. The CDR3 is made up of 14 amino acids. Written as DNA, the CDR3 is TGCGCCAGCAGCTGGAAGGATAGTAAAGAGACCCAGTACTTC. It yields the protein CASSWKDSKETQYF.

This clonotype was seen at least ten times. The chain combines TRBV28 with TRBJ2-7; D possibly matches TRBD1 or TRBD2 (6 bases each). Germline-derived CDR1 and CDR2 are MDHEN and SYDVKM. The CDR3 consists of 15 residues. Trimming left V 1 base short and J 4 bases short, with 14 bases between. The DNA of the CDR3 is TGTGCCAGCAGTTTATTGGGGGGCGCTGGTTACGAGCAGTACTTC. This translates into CASSLLGGAGYEQYF. The entire variable domain, with the rest obtained from reference TRBV28 and TRBJ2-7, is as follows: DVKVTQSSRYLVKRTGEKVFLECVQDMDHENMFWYRQDPGLGLRLIYFSYDVKMKEKGDIPEGYSVSREKKERFSLILESASTNQTSMYLCASSLLGGAGYEQYFGPGTRLTVT.

A note on this clonotype: The likely explanation is a read error, given a far larger clone one base away. V is TRBV6-4 and J is TRBJ2-3; D may be TRBD2 (5 bases). Germline V gene sequence: CDR1 MRHNA, CDR2 SNTAGT. This CDR3 spans 16 amino acids. In nucleotides, the CDR3 is TGTGCCAGCAGTTCCAGCCCCGGGGTTCATACAGATATGCAGTATTTT. Translation: CASSSSPGVHTDMQYF.

This clonotype showed up just a few times. A single base separates this from a much larger clone, so it may be a read error. The chain uses TRBV28 and TRBJ2-3, with 7 bases matching TRBD2. The V and J ends lost 10 bases and 8 bases, in that order; junction bases with no gene match: 18. Germline values: CDR1 MDHEN, CDR2 SYDVKM. The CDR3 has 15 amino acids. CDR3 nucleotide sequence: TGTGCCATTGGACCCGGGAGGATAAGAGGAGGTACGCAGTATTTT. It yields the protein CAIGPGRIRGGTQYF.

This clonotype was detected many times. This chain joins TRBV5-1 and TRBJ2-2, with a weak D call TRBD2 (5 bases). The CDR3 has 16 amino acids. The germline V gene has CDR1 SGHRS and CDR2 YFSETQ. Trimming took off 4 bases at V and 2 bases at J, with 15 bases between the two ends. This CDR3 reads CASSRSRGPNTGELFF. The CDR3 DNA sequence: TGCGCCAGCAGCAGGTCTCGCGGGCCCAACACCGGGGAGCTGTTTTTT.

This clonotype showed up just a few times. This rearrangement joins TRBV3-1 to TRBJ2-7; tentative D call: TRBD1 (6 bases). V was clipped by 4 bases and J by 2 bases, with 6 bases between them. This CDR3 contains 12 residues. Looked up from germline, CDR1 is LGHDT and CDR2 is YNNKEL (reference sequence). CDR3 in amino acids: CASSRDTYEQYF. DNA of the CDR3: TGTGCCAGCAGCCGGGACACCTACGAGCAGTACTTC.

This clonotype was detected ten times or more. The chain is built from TRBV19 and TRBJ2-1; 11 bases match TRBD2. The junction had 17 bases not matched to a gene; V was cut back by 3 bases and J by 7 bases. Germline V CDR1 and CDR2: LNHDA, SQIVND (reference sequence). This CDR3 has 19 residues. The CDR3 reads CASSILSPLTSGSKNEQFF. The CDR3 region has the DNA TGTGCCAGTAGTATCCTCTCCCCTCTAACTAGCGGGAGTAAGAATGAGCAGTTCTTC.

This clonotype occurred many times. V usage is TRBV6-1 and J usage is TRBJ2-3, with 8 nucleotides matching TRBD2. CDR1 and CDR2 from the germline V gene are MNHNS and SASEGT. Trimming at V came to 4 bases and at J to 1 base, leaving 7 bases not matched to a gene. This CDR3 comprises 16 residues. This CDR3 is CASSGVAGGGTDTQYF. CDR3 nucleotides: TGTGCCAGCAGTGGAGTGGCGGGAGGTGGCACAGATACGCAGTATTTT.

Concerning this clonotype itself: It is likely a read error, because the conserved phenylalanine at the end of the CDR3 is missing. The V and J genes are TRBV11-1 and TRBJ2-1; D is uncertain. The CDR3 is made up of 13 amino acids. Germline loops: CDR1 SGHAT, CDR2 FQDESV (reference sequence). The CDR3 is CASRYFTSDEQFL. The CDR3, as DNA: TGCGCCAGCAGGTACTTCACGAGCGATGAGCAGTTCCTC.

Notes on this clonotype: Since a much larger clone is just one base distant, this may be a read error. This chain joins TRBV29-1 and TRBJ2-5; the match to TRBD1 covers 7 bases. The CDR3 length is 15 residues. The germline V gene encodes CDR1 SQVTM and CDR2 ANQGSEA. Trimming removed 6 bases from V and 4 bases from J; junction bases left unmatched: 14. In DNA form, the CDR3 reads TGCAGCGTCGCTACCGGGACAGTCAAGCTAGAGACCCAGTACTTC. Its translation is CSVATGTVKLETQYF.

This clonotype was recorded at least ten times. J is TRBJ2-1 and V is TRBV7-2, with 12 bases lining up with TRBD2. The germline gives CDR1 SGHTA, CDR2 FQGNSA. V gave up 2 bases and J gave up 9 bases; unmatched junction bases: 5. CDR3 length equals 15 residues. Written as DNA, the CDR3 is TGTGCCAGCAGCTTATTCCTAGCGGGAGGGGGTGAGCAGTTCTTC. The encoded protein is CASSLFLAGGGEQFF.

This clonotype appeared many times. V and J are TRBV20-1 and TRBJ1-1; D not certain. The CDR3 sequence is 15 residues long. Between the trimmed V and J ends, which lost 3 bases and 6 bases, there was a span of 20 bases. Germline-derived CDR1 and CDR2 are DFQATT and SNEGSKA (reference sequence). CDR3 nucleotide sequence: TGCAGTGCTAGGCCATCGAATCGGAGGCTGGCTGAAGCTTTCTTT. It specifies CSARPSNRRLAEAFF.

The table lists this clonotype with a few counts. This chain uses TRBV13 with TRBJ2-7; the match to TRBD1 covers 9 bases. V gave up 5 bases and J gave up 1 base; unmatched junction bases: 6. Looked up from germline, CDR1 is PRHDT and CDR2 is FYEKMQ (reference sequence). This CDR3 comprises 15 residues. As DNA, the CDR3 is TGTGCCAGCAGCACGCGGGACAGGGCGTCCTACGAGCAGTACTTC. Translating gives CASSTRDRASYEQYF.

This clonotype was seen ten or more times. The chain joins TRBV24-1 to TRBJ2-1, with no clear D. The CDR3 sequence is 15 residues long. Deletions cut 3 bases from V and 8 bases from J, with 16 bases between. CDR1 and CDR2 from the germline V gene are KGHDR and SFDVKD. The DNA for the CDR3 is TGTGCCACCAGTGATAGCAGAAGGTTGAGCGATGAGCAGTTCTTC. Residues: CATSDSRRLSDEQFF.

This clonotype occurred a few times. The CDR3 DNA reads TGTGCCAGCAGTGGTCAGGGGTATGAAAAACTGTTTTTT. It translates to CASSGQGYEKLFF. The rearrangement links TRBV28 to TRBJ1-4, with D possibly being TRBD1 (6 bases). Germline assignment: CDR1 MDHEN and CDR2 SYDVKM. V dropped 5 bases and J dropped 6 bases, with 10 bases sitting between them. The CDR3 totals 13 residues.

Concerning this clonotype: Just one base apart from a much larger clone, this may be a read error. The rearrangement links TRBV29-1 to TRBJ2-5; the D gene is possibly TRBD2 (5 bases). CDR3 length: 14 amino acids. Germline CDR1 reads SQVTM; CDR2 reads ANQGSEA. V shed 4 bases and J shed 5 bases, with 17 bases lying between them. The CDR3 DNA reads as TGCAGCGTTGGGCCTCCGAGGACGGGGGAGACCCAGTACTTC. Its protein product is CSVGPPRTGETQYF. Looking up the rest from reference TRBV29-1 and TRBJ2-5 gives the full variable domain: SAVISQKPSRDICQRGTSLTIQCQVDSQVTMMFWYRQQPGQSLTLIATANQGSEATYESGFVIDKFPISRPNLTFSTLTVSNMSPEDSSIYLCSVGPPRTGETQYFGPGTRLLVL.

This clonotype was seen more than once but under ten times. A much more abundant neighbour one base away suggests this may be a read error. This chain links TRBV19 with TRBJ2-1, with D hard to call. The germline V gene encodes CDR1 LNHDA and CDR2 SQIVND (reference sequence). The length of the CDR3 is 13 residues. DNA for the CDR3: TGTGCCAGTAGTATGTGGCCTCCCAATGGGCAGTTCTTC. Encoded protein: CASSMWPPNGQFF.

Ten or more counts support this clonotype. This chain uses TRBV10-3 with TRBJ2-7; D gene uncertain. The length of the CDR3 is 15 residues. Per germline, CDR1 ENHRY and CDR2 SYGVKD. V lost 0 bases to trimming and J lost 0 bases, with 9 bases between them. The CDR3 region has the DNA TGTGCCATCAGTGAGTCCGGACGCAGCTCCTACGAGCAGTACTTC. Its protein product is CAISESGRSSYEQYF.